The 24 T cell receptor beta chains below all came from one sample that was sequenced in a study of OX40 agonist ivuxolimab in advanced cancers. The method was immunoSEQ multiplex PCR; TCRdb's version includes in-frame clones alone and lacks a portion of them. The table records 50,000 or so clones, about 85% of them present only once. The sequencing used CD4+ or CD8+ T cells sorted from blood, collected in a trial of the OX40 agonist ivuxolimab. The receptors here all came from an adult with an advanced solid tumor such as melanoma, head and neck, liver or kidney cancer.

DNA for the CDR3: TGTGCCAGCAGTTTGGGGAGGGGGACCATTCAGTACTTC. It codes for CASSLGRGTIQYF. This rearrangement joins TRBV28 to TRBJ2-4; possibly TRBD2 for D (7 bases). CDR1 and CDR2 from the germline V gene are MDHEN and SYDVKM. This CDR3 spans 13 amino acids. Trimming stripped 3 bases from V and 9 bases from J, with 12 bases between.

The chain links TRBV27 to TRBJ1-1; a possible D gene is TRBD1 (5 bases). V shed 2 bases and J shed 1 base, with 8 bases lying between them. Per germline, CDR1 MNHEY and CDR2 SMNVEV (reference sequence). The CDR3 has 14 amino acids. CDR3 protein: CASSLRGQNTEAFF. DNA for the CDR3: TGTGCCAGCAGTTTAAGAGGACAGAACACTGAAGCTTTCTTT.

The chain recombines TRBV30 with TRBJ2-7; perhaps TRBD2 as D (5 bases). This CDR3 comprises 17 residues. The germline CDR1 and CDR2 sequences are GTSNPN and SVGIG (reference sequence). Trimming took 1 base from V and 7 from J, leaving 26 bases between them. CDR3 coding DNA: TGTGCCTGGAGTGCTAACCCCTACACTAGAGATTTTCGAGAGCAGTACTTC. This codes for CAWSANPYTRDFREQYF.

V gene TRBV19 combines with J gene TRBJ1-1, with D unresolved. Trimming stripped 7 bases from V and 1 base from J, with 7 bases between. The germline V gene has CDR1 LNHDA and CDR2 SQIVND (reference sequence). The CDR3 runs to 12 residues. The CDR3 reads CASKVGNTEAFF. The CDR3 nucleotides are TGTGCCAGTAAAGTCGGGAACACTGAAGCTTTCTTT.

The chain couples TRBV4-1 to TRBJ1-2; D ambiguous. V was pared by 0 bases and J by 0 bases, with 8 bases between. This CDR3 spans 15 amino acids. Germline values: CDR1 MGHRA, CDR2 YSYEKL. CDR3 protein: CASSQEAGANYGYTF. The CDR3 bases are TGCGCCAGCAGCCAAGAGGCAGGAGCTAACTATGGCTACACCTTC.

The chain uses TRBV5-1 and TRBJ2-1; a possible D gene is TRBD2 (6 bases). V lost 6 bases to trimming and J lost 3 bases, with 13 bases between them. The germline V gene encodes CDR1 SGHRS and CDR2 YFSETQ. The CDR3 loop spans 14 amino acids. The CDR3 is CASTLGGIYNEQFF. In DNA, the CDR3 is TGCGCCAGCACCCTTGGGGGGATCTACAATGAGCAGTTCTTC.

This rearrangement joins TRBV5-8 to TRBJ1-1; D uncertain. This CDR3 spans 15 amino acids. Germline-derived CDR1 and CDR2 are SGHTS and YDEGEE. Trimming removed 4 bases from V and 5 bases from J, with 18 bases in between. The CDR3 DNA follows: TGTGCCAGCAGCCTGGTCCAAACGGGTTATACTGAAGCTTTCTTT. Residues: CASSLVQTGYTEAFF. Looking up the rest from reference TRBV5-8 and TRBJ1-1 gives the full variable domain: EAGVTQSPTHLIKTRGQQATLRCSPISGHTSVYWYQQALGLGLQFLLWYDEGEERNRGNFPPRFSGRQFPNYSSELNVNALELEDSALYLCASSLVQTGYTEAFFGQGTRLTVV.

V gene TRBV27 combines with J gene TRBJ2-1; the D is unclear. This CDR3 has 13 amino acids. Trimming pared 4 bases from V and 5 bases from J, leaving 9 bases between. The V gene's germline CDR1 is MNHEY and CDR2 SMNVEV (reference sequence). This CDR3 is CASSSYTNNEQFF. As DNA, the CDR3 is TGTGCCAGCAGTTCGTACACAAACAATGAGCAGTTCTTC.

For the CDR3, the DNA is TGTGCCAGCAGCCCCCGGAGGGTTTCCCAAGAGACCCAGTACTTC. Protein sequence: CASSPRRVSQETQYF. This chain uses TRBV7-9 with TRBJ2-5, with a tentative D call TRBD2 (6 bases). The V gene's germline CDR1 is SEHNR and CDR2 FQNEAQ (reference sequence). This CDR3 is 15 amino acids long. V was pared by 5 bases and J by 1 base, with 14 bases between.

V gene TRBV7-9 combines with J gene TRBJ2-1; D possibly corresponds to TRBD2 (6 bases). The CDR3 has 15 amino acids. Germline CDR1 SEHNR, CDR2 FQNEAQ (reference sequence). Trimming removed 1 base from V and 9 bases from J, with 16 bases in between. The CDR3 DNA reads as TGTGCCAGCAGCTTAGGACTAGTCGGTAACAGTGAGCAGTTCTTC. Protein sequence: CASSLGLVGNSEQFF.

The chain uses TRBV4-1 and TRBJ1-6; D is possibly TRBD1 (6 bases). The length of the CDR3 is 17 residues. Trimming left V 0 bases short and J 4 bases short, with 13 bases between. Germline CDR1 reads MGHRA; CDR2 reads YSYEKL. The CDR3 region is CASSQDTGSYYNSPLHF. CDR3 sequence (DNA): TGCGCCAGCAGCCAAGATACAGGGAGTTATTATAATTCACCCCTCCACTTT.

The rearrangement links TRBV10-1 to TRBJ2-3; D unclear. Germline values: CDR1 WNHNN, CDR2 SYGVQD (reference sequence). Trimming stripped 4 bases from V and 2 bases from J, with 10 bases between. The CDR3 is 14 residues long. In DNA form, the CDR3 reads TGCGCCAGCAGTGGATCCCTGCCCACAGATACGCAGTATTTT. Translating gives CASSGSLPTDTQYF.

CDR3 in amino acids: CASSSPASRGEKLFF. CDR3 DNA: TGTGCCAGCAGCTCACCTGCCTCGCGGGGTGAAAAACTGTTTTTT. The V gene is TRBV7-2, the J gene TRBJ1-4; D not resolved. CDR1 and CDR2 (germline): SGHTA, FQGNSA. The CDR3 runs 15 residues. The V gene lost 4 bases and the J gene lost 7 bases, with 16 bases spanning the gap.

The chain carries TRBV7-2 and TRBJ1-2; D may be TRBD1 (6 bases). The V end lost 5 bases, the J end lost 14 bases, and 21 bases lay between the germline ends. This CDR3 comprises 13 residues. Germline V gene sequence: CDR1 SGHTA, CDR2 FQGNSA. In DNA form, the CDR3 reads TGTGCCAGCAGCCCAGCCGGACAGCCTGTGCAAACCTTC. It specifies CASSPAGQPVQTF.

The CDR3 sequence: CASNPTSTDTQYF. CDR3 DNA: TGTGCCAGTAACCCTACTAGCACAGATACGCAGTATTTT. The chain is built from TRBV19 and TRBJ2-3; D uncertain. Trimming took 7 bases from V and 0 from J, leaving 8 bases between them. The CDR3 spans 13 residues. Germline V CDR1 and CDR2: LNHDA, SQIVND (reference sequence).

The chain carries TRBV4-1 and TRBJ2-3; 10 positions agree with TRBD1. J gave up 4 bases and V 3 bases, and 7 bases lay outside the gene matches. Germline loops: CDR1 MGHRA, CDR2 YSYEKL. The CDR3 is made up of 16 amino acids. CDR3 DNA: TGCGCCAGCAGCCACGGCGGGACAGGGGATCCAGATACGCAGTATTTT. It translates to CASSHGGTGDPDTQYF.

The gene calls are TRBV28 and TRBJ1-4, with TRBD1 matching 9 bases. Trimming removed 4 bases from V and 6 bases from J; junction bases left unmatched: 3. This CDR3 region has 14 residues. Germline V gene data show CDR1 as MDHEN and CDR2 as SYDVKM. The CDR3, as DNA: TGTGCCAGCAGTTCAAGGACAGGGGATGAAAAACTGTTTTTT. This gives the protein CASSSRTGDEKLFF.

The genes are TRBV7-9 and TRBJ1-4; TRBD1 is a possible D gene (6 bases). The CDR3 has 15 amino acids. The V end was cut by 3 bases, the J end by 7 bases, with 15 bases between. Germline assignment: CDR1 SEHNR and CDR2 FQNEAQ (reference sequence). In nucleotides, the CDR3 is TGTGCCAGCAGCTTGATTACAGGGATGGGTGAAAAACTGTTTTTT. Its protein is CASSLITGMGEKLFF.

The gene calls are TRBV19 and TRBJ1-1; D is ambiguous. Per the germline V gene, CDR1 is LNHDA and CDR2 is SQIVND (reference sequence). The length of the CDR3 is 14 residues. V dropped 6 bases and J dropped 0 bases, with 11 bases sitting between them. CDR3 amino acids: CASSQILLNTEAFF. The CDR3 nucleotides read TGTGCCAGTAGCCAGATTCTTTTGAACACTGAAGCTTTCTTT. Drawing the rest from reference TRBV19 and TRBJ1-1, the complete variable domain is DGGITQSPKYLFRKEGQNVTLSCEQNLNHDAMYWYRQDPGQGLRLIYYSQIVNDFQKGDIAEGYSVSREKKESFPLTVTSAQKNPTAFYLCASSQILLNTEAFFGQGTRLTVV.

The rearrangement joins TRBV7-9 to TRBJ2-1; D might be TRBD2 (6 bases). Germline V gives CDR1 SEHNR, CDR2 FQNEAQ (reference sequence). Trimming removed 5 bases at V and 6 bases at J, with 14 bases between. CDR3 length equals 14 residues. In DNA, the CDR3 is TGTGCCAGCAGCCACGGGACTCACGGCAATGAGCAGTTCTTC. Encoded protein: CASSHGTHGNEQFF.

This clone was seen a few times. CDR3 loop: CASSGDRDNEKLFF. The CDR3 nucleotides are TGTGCCAGCAGCGGGGACAGAGATAATGAAAAACTGTTTTTT. The V gene is TRBV2, the J gene TRBJ1-4; TRBD1 matches 7 bases. V gave up 6 bases and J gave up 4 bases; unmatched junction bases: 5. Looked up from germline, CDR1 is SNHLY and CDR2 is FYNNEI. The CDR3 loop spans 14 amino acids.

V is TRBV7-2 and J is TRBJ2-5; TRBD2 aligns across 15 bases. Germline V gene data show CDR1 as SGHTA and CDR2 as FQGNSA. CDR3 length equals 15 residues. V lost 6 bases to trimming and J lost 7 bases; unmatched junction nucleotides: 6. The CDR3 sequence is CASRPGLAGGGTQYF. DNA for the CDR3: TGTGCCAGCAGACCTGGACTAGCGGGAGGGGGGACCCAGTACTTC.

The V and J genes are TRBV5-1 and TRBJ2-5; D may correspond to TRBD1 or TRBD2 (5 bases each). The J call may be mistaken, given a closer DNA end match to TRBJ2-7. This CDR3 comprises 14 residues. Germline CDR1 reads SGHRS; CDR2 reads YFSETQ. CDR3 DNA: TGCGCCAGCAGCCCCGGGACGGCACTTTACGAGCAGTACTTC. It is translated as CASSPGTALYEQYF.

V gene TRBV2 combines with J gene TRBJ2-7; 10 bases are shared with TRBD2. The V gene's germline CDR1 is SNHLY and CDR2 FYNNEI. The CDR3 loop spans 14 amino acids. V trimming: 6 bases; J trimming: 3 bases; junction bases outside the gene matches: 5. This chain's CDR3 is CASSDLAGVYEQYF. The CDR3 coding sequence is TGTGCCAGCAGCGACCTAGCGGGAGTCTACGAGCAGTACTTC.